The clone carrying this T cell receptor beta chain registers large by frequency. Its antigen is unknown. The read terminates 3 residues ahead of where the CDR3 ends, so the germline J gene completes it. V was pared by 3 bases and J by 5 bases, with 13 bases between. The CDR3 is 14 residues long. Germline CDR1 reads SNHLY; CDR2 reads FYNNEI. FACS sorting followed a roughly six-day coculture of CFSE-labeled recipient PBMCs with irradiated graft donor PBMCs. These data originate in a study of Tregs in tolerant kidney transplant recipients. Study conclusions and caveats: No direct test of biological reproducibility was done here. Nucleotide sequences could not be compared across some patients' samples due to primer changes. The most relevant donor-specific Treg TCRbeta repertoire apparently came from expansion with activated donor B cells.

Some clones are missing from TCRdb's copy, which holds only in-frame ones; the method was immunoSEQ multiplex PCR. This specimen shows hundreds of clones; the ten leading clones hold approximately 32%. The receptor's source is a human patient who received a combined kidney and bone marrow transplant. The input for sequencing was CD4+ T cells from blood cultured with allogeneic cells, taken before the transplant. The chain joins TRBV2 to TRBJ1-1; perhaps TRBD1 as D (5 bases). The covered CDR3 bases are TGTGCCAGCAGTGAGGAACGCCGGGGGACTGAA. Residues: CASSEERRGTE. The CDR3 in full is CASSEERRGTEAFF.